Listed below are T cell receptor beta chains from one sample, sequenced in a study of blood T cell repertoires in COVID-19. Data came from immunoSEQ multiplex PCR; TCRdb stores just in-frame clones and leaves some out. The sample carries 200,000 to 300,000 clones, 75% to 90% recorded once. The sample taken for sequencing was PBMCs or T cells enriched from blood (not recorded which). These receptors were taken from a woman aged 40 to 50 who had been exposed to COVID-19. Each CDR3 is given with its conserved first and last residue. The order of the fields is J gene, D gene, V gene, CDR3 protein. A D gene is named only where the DNA matches it firmly.

TRBJ1-1 | TRBD1 | TRBV19 | CASRGGQGTSEAFF
TRBJ2-2 | NA | TRBV6-2/TRBV6-3 | CASSLRRGTDGWAGELFF
TRBJ2-2 | NA | TRBV21-1 | CASRSGEEAGELFF
TRBJ1-2 | TRBD1 | TRBV27 | CASSPPGTGTYGYTF
TRBJ1-5 | NA | TRBV10-3 | CASAGDGNQPQHF
TRBJ1-2 | TRBD1 | TRBV7-3 | CASSPYRGEVDGYTF
TRBJ2-3 | TRBD2 | TRBV28 | CASSSAGRGDLTQYF
TRBJ2-6 | NA | TRBV7-8 | CASRSTGSGANVLTF
TRBJ1-5 | TRBD1 | TRBV7-8 | CASSPGQGIQPQHF
TRBJ2-6 | TRBD1 | TRBV10-2 | CASFGQGASGANVLTF
TRBJ2-1 | TRBD1 | TRBV11-3 | CASSAGTGGRGEQFF
TRBJ1-1 | TRBD1 | TRBV11-3 | CASSSRQGGVNTEAFF
TRBJ1-4 | NA | TRBV6-5 | CASSYSGAPNEKLFF
TRBJ2-1 | NA | TRBV7-9 | CASSLLLAPSYNEQFF
TRBJ2-4 | NA | TRBV30 | CAWSVGGIQYF
TRBJ1-5 | TRBD1 | TRBV27 | CASRRTGDGNQPQHF
TRBJ2-3 | TRBD2 | TRBV5-1 | CASSRGTSGTDTQYF
TRBJ1-4 | NA | TRBV28 | CASSQGLLLLMKKLFF
TRBJ1-2 | NA | TRBV24-1 | CATSGLSDDYGYTF
TRBJ1-5 | TRBD1 | TRBV11-3 | CASSEGQGDSQPQHF
TRBJ2-1 | NA | TRBV18 | CASSLDRSGNNEQFF
TRBJ2-3 | TRBD1 | TRBV19 | CASSEMLGTGHPDTQYF
TRBJ1-2 | NA | TRBV3-1/TRBV3-2 | CASSQDWQGCGYTF
TRBJ2-7 | TRBD2 | TRBV7-2 | CASSLWFQRGSYEQYF
TRBJ1-1 | TRBD1 | TRBV3-1/TRBV3-2 | CASSSAGDSHAFF
TRBJ2-3 | TRBD1 | TRBV10-3 | CAISQPGQGADTQYF
TRBJ1-1 | NA | TRBV7-8 | CASSLGQANTEAFF
TRBJ1-4 | NA | TRBV4-2 | CASSQVTGQEKLFF
TRBJ1-3 | NA | TRBV28 | CASSLFSVSGNTIYF
TRBJ1-5 | TRBD1 | TRBV25-1 | CASSLTGGGQPQHF
TRBJ2-2 | TRBD2 | TRBV10-3 | CAISVSGEGTGELFF
TRBJ1-3 | NA | TRBV2 | CASTRGVGNTIYF
TRBJ2-1 | TRBD2 | TRBV11-3 | CASSPGLAGAGEQFF
TRBJ1-2 | TRBD1 | TRBV6-2/TRBV6-3 | CASSYYRGLGYTF
TRBJ1-5 | NA | TRBV3-1/TRBV3-2 | CASSQENRAGNQPQHF
TRBJ1-2 | TRBD1 | TRBV4-2 | CASSQESGQGNYGYTF
TRBJ1-1 | NA | TRBV7-9 | CASGRAGVNTEAFF
TRBJ2-2 | NA | TRBV6-2/TRBV6-3 | CASSSANTGELFF
TRBJ2-1 | TRBD2 | TRBV7-2 | CASSPRLAGGTYHNEQFF
TRBJ1-1 | TRBD1 | TRBV9 | CASSKQGQGTEAFF
TRBJ1-4 | NA | TRBV18 | CASSAYNEKLFF
TRBJ2-1 | TRBD1 | TRBV4-1 | CASSQPVRGLNEQFF
TRBJ1-2 | NA | TRBV6-6 | CASSWKGVTYGYTF
TRBJ1-1 | NA | TRBV19 | CASQGRTEAFF
TRBJ1-3 | TRBD1 | TRBV7-8 | CASSLAGTVSGNTIYF
TRBJ2-7 | TRBD1 | TRBV27 | CASRWTGASYEQYF
TRBJ2-5 | NA | TRBV7-3 | CASSLSGGVGETQYF
TRBJ2-5 | NA | TRBV27 | CASSTGGWETQYF
TRBJ2-7 | NA | TRBV28 | CASSLRGWIYEQYF
TRBJ1-2 | NA | TRBV30 | CAWNGFNYGYTF
TRBJ1-6 | NA | TRBV5-1 | CASSLWWQGDSPLHF
TRBJ2-3 | TRBD2 | TRBV18 | CASSPGTSGPDTQYF